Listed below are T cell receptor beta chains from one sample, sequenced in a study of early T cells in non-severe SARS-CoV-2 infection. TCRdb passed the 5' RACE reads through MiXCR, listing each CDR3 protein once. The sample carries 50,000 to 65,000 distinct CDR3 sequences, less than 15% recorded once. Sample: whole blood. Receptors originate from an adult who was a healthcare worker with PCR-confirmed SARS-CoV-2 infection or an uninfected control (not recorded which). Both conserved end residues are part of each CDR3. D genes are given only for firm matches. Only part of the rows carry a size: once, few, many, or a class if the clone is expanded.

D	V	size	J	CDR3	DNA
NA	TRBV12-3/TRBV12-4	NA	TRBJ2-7	CASSLNRESNEQYF	TGTGCCAGCAGTTTAAACAGGGAGAGCAACGAGCAGTACTTC
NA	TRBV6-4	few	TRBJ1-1	CASSNRAGTEAFF	TGTGCCAGCAGTAACAGGGCCGGCACTGAAGCTTTCTTT
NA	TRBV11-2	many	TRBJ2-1	CASSPEVSSYNEQFF	TGTGCCAGCAGCCCCGAAGTCTCTTCCTACAATGAGCAGTTCTTC
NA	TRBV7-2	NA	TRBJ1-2	CASSSRAGITYGYTF	TGTGCCAGCAGCTCCAGGGCAGGAATCACCTATGGCTACACCTTC
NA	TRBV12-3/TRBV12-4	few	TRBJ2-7	CASKRHFSYEQYF	TGTGCCAGCAAAAGACATTTCTCCTACGAGCAGTACTTC
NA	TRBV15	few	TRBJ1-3	CATSRLEDWNSGNTIYF	TGTGCCACCAGCAGATTGGAGGACTGGAACTCTGGAAACACCATATATTTT
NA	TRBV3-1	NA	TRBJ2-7	CASSPTIWAPYEQYF	TGTGCCAGCAGCCCCACGATATGGGCCCCCTACGAGCAGTACTTC
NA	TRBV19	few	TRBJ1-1	CASSLWGSSNTEVFF	TGTGCCAGTAGTCTTTGGGGGTCCTCGAACACTGAAGTTTTCTTT
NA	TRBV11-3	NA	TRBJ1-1	CASSSGTIPGTEAFF	TGTGCCAGCAGCTCAGGGACTATTCCGGGGACTGAAGCTTTCTTT
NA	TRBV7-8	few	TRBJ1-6	CASSLGGAGNSPLHF	TGTGCCAGCAGCTTAGGTGGGGCGGGTAATTCACCCCTCCACTTT
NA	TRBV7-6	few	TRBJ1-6	CARHNSPLHF	TGTGCCCGCCACAATTCACCCCTCCACTTT
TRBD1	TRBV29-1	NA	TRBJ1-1	CSARTGDTEAFF	TGCAGCGCCCGGACAGGGGACACTGAAGCTTTCTTT
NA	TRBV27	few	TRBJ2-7	CASSPGGTYEQYF	TGTGCCAGCAGTCCCGGGGGCACCTACGAGCAGTACTTC
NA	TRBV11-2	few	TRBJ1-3	CASSLGTRSSGNTIYF	TGTGCCAGCAGCCTAGGGACAAGGTCTTCTGGAAACACCATATATTTT
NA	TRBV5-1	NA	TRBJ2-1	CASSFTPPQDEQFF	TGCGCCAGCAGCTTCACGCCGCCCCAGGATGAGCAGTTCTTC
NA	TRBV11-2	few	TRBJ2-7	CASSLGDYYEQYF	TGTGCCAGCAGCTTGGGGGATTACTACGAGCAGTACTTC
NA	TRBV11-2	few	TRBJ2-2	CASNSVRGVATGELFF	TGTGCCAGCAATTCAGTTCGCGGGGTTGCCACCGGGGAGCTGTTTTTT
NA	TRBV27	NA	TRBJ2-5	CASSLSRNQETQYF	TGTGCCAGCAGTTTAAGCCGGAACCAAGAGACCCAGTACTTC
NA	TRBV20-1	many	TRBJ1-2	CSARDRRGNGYTF	TGCAGTGCTAGAGATCGCAGGGGAAATGGCTACACCTTC
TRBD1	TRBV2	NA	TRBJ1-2	CASRDRGYGYTF	TGTGCCAGCCGGGACAGGGGGTATGGCTACACCTTC
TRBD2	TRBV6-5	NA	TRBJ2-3	CASSPPFGSGVTDTQYF	TGTGCCAGCAGCCCCCCCTTTGGTAGCGGGGTCACAGATACGCAGTATTTT
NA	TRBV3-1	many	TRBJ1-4	CASSHGTGNEKLFF	TGTGCCAGCAGCCACGGGACGGGGAATGAAAAACTGTTTTTT
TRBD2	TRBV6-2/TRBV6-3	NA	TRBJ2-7	CASSNAGTSGYEQYF	TGTGCCAGCAGTAACGCGGGGACTAGCGGGTACGAGCAGTACTTC
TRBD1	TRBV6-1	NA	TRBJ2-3	CASSDDRGRTDTQYF	TGTGCCAGCAGCGACGACAGGGGGAGGACAGATACGCAGTATTTT
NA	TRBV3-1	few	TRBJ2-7	CASSPRGTAVTYEQYF	TGTGCCAGCAGCCCTAGAGGGACGGCGGTAACCTACGAGCAGTACTTC
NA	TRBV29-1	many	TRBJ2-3	CSVDEARAASTDTQYF	TGCAGCGTTGACGAGGCCCGGGCCGCTAGCACAGATACGCAGTATTTT
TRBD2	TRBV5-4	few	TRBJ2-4	CASSPGLAGGLAKNIQYF	TGTGCCAGCAGCCCCGGACTAGCGGGGGGATTAGCCAAAAACATTCAGTACTTC
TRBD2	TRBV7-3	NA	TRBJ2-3	CASSQSTREGTQYF	TGTGCCAGCAGCCAATCCACTAGGGAGGGTACGCAGTATTTT
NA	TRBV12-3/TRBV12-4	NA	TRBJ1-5	CASSLKGAGWQPQHF	TGTGCCAGCAGTTTAAAGGGAGCAGGTTGGCAGCCCCAGCATTTT
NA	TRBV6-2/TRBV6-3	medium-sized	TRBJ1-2	CASSDYGYTF	TGTGCCAGCAGTGACTATGGCTACACCTTC
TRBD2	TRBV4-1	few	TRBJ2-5	CASRRTSGGEETQYF	TGCGCCAGCAGACGGACTAGCGGGGGAGAAGAGACCCAGTACTTC
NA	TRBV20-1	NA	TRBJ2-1	CSARPGATYNEQFF	TGCAGTGCTAGACCGGGGGCCACCTACAATGAGCAGTTCTTC
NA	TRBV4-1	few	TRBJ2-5	CASSQAAPLETQYF	TGCGCCAGCAGCCAAGCGGCCCCTCTAGAGACCCAGTACTTC
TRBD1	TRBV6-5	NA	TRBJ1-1	CASSQDREHTEAFF	TGTGCCAGCAGTCAGGACAGGGAGCACACTGAAGCTTTCTTT
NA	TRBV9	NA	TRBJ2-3	CASSVVGSSDTQYF	TGTGCCAGCAGCGTAGTTGGCTCGTCAGATACGCAGTATTTT
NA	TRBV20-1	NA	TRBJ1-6	CSAPRESSYNSPLHF	TGCAGTGCTCCCAGGGAAAGCTCCTATAATTCACCCCTCCACTTT
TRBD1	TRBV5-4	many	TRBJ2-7	CASSHSDRVGYEQYF	TGTGCCAGCAGCCATTCGGACAGGGTGGGCTACGAGCAGTACTTC
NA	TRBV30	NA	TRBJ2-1	CAWSVPRVPNYNEQFF	TGTGCCTGGAGTGTTCCGAGGGTCCCAAACTACAATGAGCAGTTCTTC
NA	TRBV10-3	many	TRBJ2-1	CAISEPLAPGNEQFF	TGTGCCATCAGTGAGCCACTTGCTCCGGGTAATGAGCAGTTCTTC
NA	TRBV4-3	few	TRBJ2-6	CASSQGRGANVLTF	TGCGCCAGCAGCCAGGGGCGTGGGGCCAACGTCCTGACTTTC
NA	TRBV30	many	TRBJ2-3	CAWSRGGGSDTQYF	TGTGCCTGGAGTAGAGGGGGGGGCTCCGATACGCAGTATTTT
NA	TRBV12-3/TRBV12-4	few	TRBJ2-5	CASSFSDMFQETQYF	TGTGCCAGCAGTTTCTCGGACATGTTCCAAGAGACCCAGTACTTC
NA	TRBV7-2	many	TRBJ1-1	CASSLLGSNTEAFF	TGTGCCAGCAGCTTATTGGGGTCGAACACTGAAGCTTTCTTT
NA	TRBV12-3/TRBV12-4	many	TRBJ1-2	CASRAGGPYGYTF	TGTGCCAGCAGGGCCGGGGGGCCTTATGGCTACACCTTC
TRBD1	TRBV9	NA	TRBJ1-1	CASSVTGRAEAFF	TGTGCCAGCAGCGTGACAGGGCGGGCTGAAGCTTTCTTT
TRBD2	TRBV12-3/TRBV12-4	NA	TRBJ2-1	CASSLLAGDSYNEQFF	TGTGCCAGCAGTTTACTGGCGGGGGACTCCTACAATGAGCAGTTCTTC
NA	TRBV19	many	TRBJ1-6	CASSTYLPGLISSPLHF	TGTGCCAGTAGTACGTACCTCCCTGGACTGATTTCTTCACCCCTCCACTTT
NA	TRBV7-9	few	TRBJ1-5	CASSTGTAVEGPQHF	TGTGCCAGCAGCACGGGGACGGCGGTGGAAGGGCCCCAGCATTTT
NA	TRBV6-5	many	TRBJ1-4	CASSYSQTASNEKLFF	TGTGCCAGCAGTTACTCCCAAACGGCTTCGAACGAAAAACTGTTTTTT
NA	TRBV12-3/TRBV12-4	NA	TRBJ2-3	CASRGADTQYF	TGTGCCAGCAGGGGAGCAGATACGCAGTATTTT
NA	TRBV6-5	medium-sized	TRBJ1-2	CASSYGSDYGYTF	TGTGCCAGCAGTTACGGCAGCGACTATGGCTACACCTTC
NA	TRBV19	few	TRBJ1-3	CASNTVSGNTIYF	TGTGCCAGTAATACGGTATCTGGAAACACCATATATTTT
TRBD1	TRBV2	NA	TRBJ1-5	CASSGTGGQPQHF	TGTGCCAGCTCAGGGACAGGGGGTCAGCCCCAGCATTTT
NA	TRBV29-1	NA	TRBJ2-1	CSADRYNEQFF	TGCAGCGCAGACAGGTACAATGAGCAGTTCTTC
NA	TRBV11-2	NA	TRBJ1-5	CASSSVGGQPQHF	TGTGCCAGCAGCTCGGTCGGGGGCCAGCCCCAGCATTTT
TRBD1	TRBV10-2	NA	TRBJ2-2	CASRSDRVNTGELFF	TGCGCCAGCAGGTCGGACAGGGTAAACACCGGGGAGCTGTTTTTT
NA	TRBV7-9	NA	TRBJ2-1	CASSSHESSYNEQFF	TGTGCCAGCAGCTCCCACGAGAGCTCCTACAATGAGCAGTTCTTC
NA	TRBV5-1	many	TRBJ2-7	CASTGSSFHEQYF	TGCGCCAGCACGGGGTCTTCTTTCCACGAGCAGTACTTC
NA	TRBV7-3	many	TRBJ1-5	CASSLTGERNQPQHF	TGTGCCAGCAGCTTAACAGGGGAGCGCAATCAGCCCCAGCATTTT
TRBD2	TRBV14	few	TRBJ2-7	CASSQDSLGGGAASEQYF	TGTGCCAGCAGCCAAGATTCCCTCGGCGGGGGGGCAGCCTCCGAGCAGTACTTC